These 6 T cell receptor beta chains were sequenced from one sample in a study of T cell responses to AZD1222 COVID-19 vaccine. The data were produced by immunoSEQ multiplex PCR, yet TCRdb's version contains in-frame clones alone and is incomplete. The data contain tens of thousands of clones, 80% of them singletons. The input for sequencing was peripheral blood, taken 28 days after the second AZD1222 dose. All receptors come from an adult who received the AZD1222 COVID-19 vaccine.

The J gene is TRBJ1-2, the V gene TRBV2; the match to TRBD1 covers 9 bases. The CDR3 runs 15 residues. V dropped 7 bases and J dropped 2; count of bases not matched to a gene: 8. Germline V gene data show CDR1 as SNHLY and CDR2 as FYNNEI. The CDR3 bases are TGTGCCAGCACTCCGGACAGGGGACGAAACTATGGCTACACCTTC. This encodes CASTPDRGRNYGYTF.

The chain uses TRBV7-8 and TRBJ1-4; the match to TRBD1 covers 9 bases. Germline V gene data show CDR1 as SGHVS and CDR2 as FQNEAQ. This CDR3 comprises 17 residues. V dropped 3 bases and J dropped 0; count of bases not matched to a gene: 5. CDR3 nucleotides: TGTGCCAGCAGCTTTCCGGGACAGGGTGCAACTAATGAAAAACTGTTTTTT. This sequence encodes CASSFPGQGATNEKLFF.

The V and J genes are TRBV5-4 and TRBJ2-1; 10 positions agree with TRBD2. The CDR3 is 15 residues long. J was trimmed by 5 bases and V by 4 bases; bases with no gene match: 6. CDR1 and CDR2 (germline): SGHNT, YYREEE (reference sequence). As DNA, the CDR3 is TGTGCCAGCAGCGCCTTTAGCGGGGGGAACAATGAGCAGTTCTTC. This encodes CASSAFSGGNNEQFF.

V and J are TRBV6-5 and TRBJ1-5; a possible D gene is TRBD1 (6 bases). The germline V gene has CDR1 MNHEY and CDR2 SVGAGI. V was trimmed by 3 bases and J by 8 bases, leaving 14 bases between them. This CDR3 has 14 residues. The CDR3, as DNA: TGTGCCAGCAGTTATGAAGGGGGGATCAAGCCCCAGCATTTT. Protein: CASSYEGGIKPQHF.

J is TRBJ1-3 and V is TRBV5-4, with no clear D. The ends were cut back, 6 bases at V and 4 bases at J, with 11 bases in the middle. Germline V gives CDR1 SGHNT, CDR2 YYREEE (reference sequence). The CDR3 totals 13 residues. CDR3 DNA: TGTGCCAGCACCTTTGGTGGGGGAAACACCATATATTTT. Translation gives CASTFGGGNTIYF.

The CDR3 sequence: CASSREGVGNTIYF. CDR3 nucleotides: TGTGCCAGCAGTAGGGAAGGAGTGGGGAACACCATATATTTT. The J gene is TRBJ1-3, the V gene TRBV6-6; D remains unclear. Germline V gives CDR1 MNHNY, CDR2 SVGAGI (reference sequence). V lost 5 bases, J lost 7 bases, and 15 bases lay in between. CDR3 length: 14 residues.